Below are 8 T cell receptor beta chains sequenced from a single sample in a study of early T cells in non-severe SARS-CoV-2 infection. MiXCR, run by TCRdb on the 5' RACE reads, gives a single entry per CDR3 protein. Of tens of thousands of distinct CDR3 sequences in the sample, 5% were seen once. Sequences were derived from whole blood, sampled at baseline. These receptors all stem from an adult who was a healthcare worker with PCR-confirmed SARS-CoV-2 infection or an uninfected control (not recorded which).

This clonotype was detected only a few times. CDR3 nucleotide sequence: TGTGCCAGCAGTCGACCCGGGACAGGGGACTATGGCTACACCTTC. Protein sequence: CASSRPGTGDYGYTF. V and J are TRBV28 and TRBJ1-2; 10 bases map to TRBD1. Germline V CDR1 and CDR2: MDHEN, SYDVKM. The CDR3 sequence is 15 residues long. V dropped 5 bases and J dropped 3; count of bases not matched to a gene: 6.

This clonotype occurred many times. The CDR3 bases are TGTGCCAGCAGTCCCCACGGACAGGGCGTGAACACCGGGGAGCTGTTTTTT. This sequence encodes CASSPHGQGVNTGELFF. The genes are TRBV12-3 or TRBV12-4 and TRBJ2-2, with 8 bases that match TRBD1. The CDR3 contains 17 residues. V gave up 5 bases and J gave up 1 base; unmatched junction bases: 9.

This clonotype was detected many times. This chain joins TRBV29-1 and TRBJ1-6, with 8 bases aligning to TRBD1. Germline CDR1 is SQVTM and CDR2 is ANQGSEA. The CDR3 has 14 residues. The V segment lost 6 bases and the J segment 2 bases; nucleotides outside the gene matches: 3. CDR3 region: CSVSQGAYNSPLHF. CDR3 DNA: TGCAGCGTCTCACAGGGGGCCTATAATTCACCCCTCCACTTT. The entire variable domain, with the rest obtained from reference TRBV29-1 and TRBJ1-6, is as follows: SAVISQKPSRDICQRGTSLTIQCQVDSQVTMMFWYRQQPGQSLTLIATANQGSEATYESGFVIDKFPISRPNLTFSTLTVSNMSPEDSSIYLCSVSQGAYNSPLHFGNGTRLTVT.

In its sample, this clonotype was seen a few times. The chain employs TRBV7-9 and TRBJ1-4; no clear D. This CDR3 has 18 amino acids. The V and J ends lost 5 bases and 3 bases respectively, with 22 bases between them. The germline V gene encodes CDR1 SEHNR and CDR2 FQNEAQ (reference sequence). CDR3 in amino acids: CASSQYPGSIGPNEKLFF. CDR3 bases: TGTGCCAGCAGCCAGTACCCGGGGTCTATCGGACCTAATGAAAAACTGTTTTTT.

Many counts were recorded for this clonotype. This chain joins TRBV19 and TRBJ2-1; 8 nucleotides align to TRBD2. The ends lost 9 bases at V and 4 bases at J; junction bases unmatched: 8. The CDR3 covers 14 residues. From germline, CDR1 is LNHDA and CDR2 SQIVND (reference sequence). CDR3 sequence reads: CASRPGRGYNEQFF. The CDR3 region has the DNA TGTGCCAGCCGGCCCGGGAGGGGATACAATGAGCAGTTCTTC.

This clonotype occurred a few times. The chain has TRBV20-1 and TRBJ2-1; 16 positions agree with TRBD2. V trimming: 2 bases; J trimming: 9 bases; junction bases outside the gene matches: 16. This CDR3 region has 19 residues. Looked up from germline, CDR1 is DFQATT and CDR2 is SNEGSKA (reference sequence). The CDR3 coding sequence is TGCAGTGCTAGAAAGACCCCCGGGACTAGCGGGAGGGGTGTTGGTGAGCAGTTCTTC. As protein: CSARKTPGTSGRGVGEQFF.

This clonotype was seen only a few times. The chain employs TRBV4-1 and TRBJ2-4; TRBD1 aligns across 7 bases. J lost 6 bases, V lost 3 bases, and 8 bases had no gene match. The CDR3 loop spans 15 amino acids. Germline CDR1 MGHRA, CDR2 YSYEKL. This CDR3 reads CASSQGRQGGNIQYF. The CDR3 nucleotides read TGCGCCAGCAGCCAGGGAAGACAGGGTGGAAACATTCAGTACTTC.

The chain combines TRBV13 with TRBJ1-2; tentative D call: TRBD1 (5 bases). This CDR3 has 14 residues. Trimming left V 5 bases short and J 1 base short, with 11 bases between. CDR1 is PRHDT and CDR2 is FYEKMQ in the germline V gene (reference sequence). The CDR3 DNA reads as TGTGCCAGCAGCACTACAGGAGATAACTATGGCTACACCTTC. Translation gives CASSTTGDNYGYTF.